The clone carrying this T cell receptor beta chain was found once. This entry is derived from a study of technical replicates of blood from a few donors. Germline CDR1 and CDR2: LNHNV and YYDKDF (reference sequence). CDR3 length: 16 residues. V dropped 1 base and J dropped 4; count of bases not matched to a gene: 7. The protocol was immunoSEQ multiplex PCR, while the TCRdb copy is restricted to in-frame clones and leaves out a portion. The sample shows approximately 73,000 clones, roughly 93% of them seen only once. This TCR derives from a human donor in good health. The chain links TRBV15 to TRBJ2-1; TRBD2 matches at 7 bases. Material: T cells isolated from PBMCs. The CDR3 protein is CATSRGRLAAYNEQFF. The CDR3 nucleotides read TGTGCCACCAGCAGAGGTCGGCTAGCGGCTTACAATGAGCAGTTCTTC.